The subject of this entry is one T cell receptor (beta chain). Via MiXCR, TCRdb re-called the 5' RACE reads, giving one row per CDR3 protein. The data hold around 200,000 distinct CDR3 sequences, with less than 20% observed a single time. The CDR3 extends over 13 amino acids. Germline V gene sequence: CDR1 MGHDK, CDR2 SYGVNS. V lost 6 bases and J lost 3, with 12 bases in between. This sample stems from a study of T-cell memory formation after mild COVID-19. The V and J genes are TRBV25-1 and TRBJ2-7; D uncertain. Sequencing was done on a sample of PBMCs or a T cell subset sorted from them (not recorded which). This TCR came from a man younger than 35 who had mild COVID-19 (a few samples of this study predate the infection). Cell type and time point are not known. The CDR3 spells CASSGRKGYEQYF. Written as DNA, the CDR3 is TGTGCCAGCAGCGGCCGGAAGGGCTACGAGCAGTACTTC.